This record concerns one T cell receptor (beta chain) sequence. The antigen remains unidentified. The V gene's germline CDR1 is SGHDT and CDR2 YYEEEE. Trimming cost V 0 bases and J 2 bases, with 12 bases left between them. The CDR3 extends over 15 amino acids. This specimen belongs to a study of OX40 agonist ivuxolimab in advanced cancers. Study-level findings and limits: Some patients without response likewise showed low normalized clonal expansion. Both blood CD4+ and CD8+ T cells showed clonal growth by week 6 at 0.1 to 3.0 mg/kg.

Profiled with immunoSEQ multiplex PCR; TCRdb holds only in-frame clones, not every one. This sample yields 60,000 to 75,000 clones, of which under 90% are seen a single time; approximately 6.1% belongs to the top ten. This sequence was found in an adult with an advanced solid tumor such as melanoma, head and neck, liver or kidney cancer. Sample: CD4+ or CD8+ T cells sorted from blood, taken in a trial of the OX40 agonist ivuxolimab. V and J are TRBV5-6 and TRBJ2-7, with a possible D match to TRBD2 (6 bases). CDR3 nucleotide sequence: TGTGCCAGCAGCTTGGAGAGGCGGGGTGCCTACGAGCAGTACTTC. Amino acids: CASSLERRGAYEQYF.